The 16 T cell receptor beta chains given below trace back to one sample, sequenced in a study of identical twins. Using its own MiXCR run on the 5' RACE reads, TCRdb lists one record per CDR3 protein. The sample holds 500,000 to 650,000 distinct CDR3 sequences, 20% to 25% seen once. These data also featured in a second study, about yellow fever vaccine responses in identical twins.

The sample consisted of CD4+ T cells sorted from blood. These receptors were taken from a woman aged 18-35 years in good health.

V is TRBV12-3 or TRBV12-4 and J is TRBJ2-5, with D tentatively TRBD1 (6 bases). Trimming took 4 bases from V and 3 from J, leaving 9 bases between them. There are 13 residues in the CDR3. As DNA, the CDR3 is TGTGCCAGCAGTTCCGCAGGGGAAGAGACCCAGTACTTC. This encodes CASSSAGEETQYF.

In its sample, this clonotype was seen a few times. J is TRBJ2-1 and V is TRBV29-1, with 7 bases lining up with TRBD2. The V and J ends lost 4 bases and 5 bases, in that order; junction bases with no gene match: 8. CDR1 is SQVTM and CDR2 is ANQGSEA in the germline V gene. This CDR3 region has 14 residues. As DNA, the CDR3 is TGCAGCGTTGGACGTCCGGGACTAAACAATGAGCAGTTCTTC. Its protein product is CSVGRPGLNNEQFF.

This chain uses TRBV20-1 with TRBJ1-5; no clear D gene. The CDR3 has 14 amino acids. V was shortened by 2 bases and J by 1 base, with 9 bases between the two germline ends. Germline lookup yields CDR1 DFQATT and CDR2 SNEGSKA (reference sequence). As DNA, the CDR3 is TGCAGTGCTAGAAGGGCGGGGAGCAATCAGCCCCAGCATTTT. Encoded protein: CSARRAGSNQPQHF.

This clonotype was observed a few times. This chain connects TRBV28 to TRBJ1-5; unclear D gene. Trimming left V 6 bases short and J 11 bases short, with 14 bases between. There are 12 residues in the CDR3. Germline values: CDR1 MDHEN, CDR2 SYDVKM. The DNA for the CDR3 is TGTGCCAGCAGACCCGCCCCAGGAACCCAGCATTTT. Translated, it gives CASRPAPGTQHF. The whole variable domain, filled in from reference TRBV28 and TRBJ1-5, reads DVKVTQSSRYLVKRTGEKVFLECVQDMDHENMFWYRQDPGLGLRLIYFSYDVKMKEKGDIPEGYSVSREKKERFSLILESASTNQTSMYLCASRPAPGTQHFGDGTRLSIL.

The V call is TRBV7-9, the J call TRBJ2-3; D possibly corresponds to TRBD2 (6 bases). The germline gives CDR1 SEHNR, CDR2 FQNEAQ (reference sequence). The CDR3 length is 14 residues. V dropped 2 bases and J dropped 6 bases, with 12 bases sitting between them. The CDR3 sequence is CASSLKASEDTQYF. The CDR3, as DNA: TGTGCCAGCAGCTTAAAGGCTAGCGAGGATACGCAGTATTTT.

This clonotype was picked up a small number of times. The chain couples TRBV28 to TRBJ2-2; 7 positions match TRBD1. Germline lookup yields CDR1 MDHEN and CDR2 SYDVKM. This CDR3 region has 16 residues. Unmatched junction bases numbered 11, after V lost 6 bases and J lost 4 bases. CDR3 DNA: TGTGCCAGCAGGGCCACAGGGGATCGGCTCACCGGGGAGCTGTTTTTT. This encodes CASRATGDRLTGELFF. Filled out from reference TRBV28 and TRBJ2-2, the complete variable domain reads DVKVTQSSRYLVKRTGEKVFLECVQDMDHENMFWYRQDPGLGLRLIYFSYDVKMKEKGDIPEGYSVSREKKERFSLILESASTNQTSMYLCASRATGDRLTGELFFGEGSRLTVL.

J is TRBJ1-6 and V is TRBV18, with D possibly being TRBD1 (5 bases). The germline V and J ends were trimmed by 3 bases and 3 bases, with 9 bases remaining between them. CDR1 KGHSH and CDR2 LQKENI come from the germline V gene. The CDR3 has 15 residues. DNA for the CDR3: TGTGCCAGCTCACCGGGGGAGTTCTATAATTCACCCCTCCACTTT. Translating gives CASSPGEFYNSPLHF.

The chain uses TRBV5-1 and TRBJ2-7; 7 bases are shared with TRBD1. Per the germline V gene, CDR1 is SGHRS and CDR2 is YFSETQ. The CDR3 has 12 amino acids. With 4 bases clipped from V and 6 bases from J, the junction kept 4 bases outside the gene matches. CDR3 loop: CASSTTGPEQYF. DNA of the CDR3: TGCGCCAGCAGCACGACAGGGCCCGAGCAGTACTTC.

The chain couples TRBV11-2 to TRBJ2-5; a weak D match, TRBD2 (6 bases). Germline loops: CDR1 SGHAT, CDR2 FQNNGV. This CDR3 comprises 16 residues. Trimming pared 5 bases from V and 4 bases from J, leaving 20 bases between. The CDR3 DNA sequence: TGTGCCAGCAGCCCGGCGTGGAGGCGGGACGGAGAGACCCAGTACTTC. Translation gives CASSPAWRRDGETQYF.

Only a few counts were recorded for this clonotype. V usage is TRBV12-3 or TRBV12-4 and J usage is TRBJ2-5; 9 bases are a match to TRBD2. The CDR3 is made up of 14 amino acids. The V and J ends lost 6 bases and 1 base, in that order; junction bases with no gene match: 3. CDR3 in DNA: TGTGCCAGCAGGCTAGCGGGGAGCCAAGAGACCCAGTACTTC. As protein: CASRLAGSQETQYF.

This clonotype was counted once. The J gene is TRBJ2-2, the V gene TRBV20-1, with D tentatively TRBD1 (6 bases). Per germline, CDR1 DFQATT and CDR2 SNEGSKA (reference sequence). This CDR3 region has 16 residues. With 2 bases removed from V and 2 bases from J, the gap between germline ends came to 15 bases. CDR3 sequence: CSARPNRVGNTGELFF. Here the CDR3 DNA reads TGCAGTGCTAGACCCAACAGGGTGGGAAACACCGGGGAGCTGTTTTTT.

The rearrangement joins TRBV20-1 to TRBJ2-7; 10 nucleotides line up with TRBD1. J lost 7 bases, V lost 1 base, and 10 bases had no gene match. Germline V gene data show CDR1 as DFQATT and CDR2 as SNEGSKA (reference sequence). CDR3 length: 15 residues. The CDR3 sequence: CSARAPGTGAKEQYF. CDR3 nucleotide sequence: TGCAGTGCTAGAGCCCCCGGGACAGGGGCTAAAGAGCAGTACTTC.

The rearrangement joins TRBV7-7 to TRBJ2-1; 8 bases agree with TRBD2. CDR3 length: 16 amino acids. V dropped 5 bases and J dropped 0; count of bases not matched to a gene: 6. Germline V gene sequence: CDR1 SSHAT, CDR2 FNYEAQ (reference sequence). As DNA, the CDR3 is TGTGCCAGCAGCCCAACCGGGGGGGGCTCCTACAATGAGCAGTTCTTC. Protein sequence: CASSPTGGGSYNEQFF.

This clonotype was counted only a few times. The chain recombines TRBV10-3 with TRBJ2-2; D call uncertain. The CDR3 sequence is 13 residues long. Trimming removed 8 bases from V and 4 bases from J, with 11 bases in between. Germline assignment: CDR1 ENHRY and CDR2 SYGVKD. CDR3 residues: CAIQAASTGELFF. CDR3 DNA: TGTGCCATCCAGGCCGCCAGCACCGGGGAGCTGTTTTTT.

This chain connects TRBV10-3 to TRBJ1-6, with D unclear. V was shortened by 0 bases and J by 15 bases, with 6 bases between the two germline ends. Germline values: CDR1 ENHRY, CDR2 SYGVKD. This CDR3 has 11 residues. The CDR3, as DNA: TGTGCCATCAGTGAGTCAGGGATCCTCCACTTT. Translation: CAISESGILHF.

The V call is TRBV12-3 or TRBV12-4, the J call TRBJ2-5; 9 bases fit TRBD2. Trimming cost V 3 bases and J 4 bases; bases outside gene matches: 6. This CDR3 has 15 residues. The CDR3 sequence: CASSFTGLATETQYF. CDR3 nucleotides: TGTGCCAGCAGTTTCACGGGACTAGCTACAGAGACCCAGTACTTC.